This T cell receptor (beta chain) was retrieved from a study of blood T cell repertoires in COVID-19. CDR1 is SGHRS and CDR2 is YFSETQ in the germline V gene. The CDR3 contains 15 residues. V was pared by 0 bases and J by 3 bases, with 3 bases of the junction left unmatched. The protocol was immunoSEQ multiplex PCR, while the TCRdb copy is restricted to in-frame clones and leaves out a portion. This sample has 95,000 to 150,000 clones, with roughly four fifths found just once. The source is a human donor in a cohort sampled during active COVID-19. Source material: peripheral blood. This sequence joins TRBV5-1 and TRBJ2-5, with 9 bases aligning to TRBD2. This CDR3 is CASSLGLAAKETQYF. The CDR3 DNA reads as TGCGCCAGCAGCTTGGGACTAGCGGCTAAAGAGACCCAGTACTTC.